These T cell receptor beta chains were read from a single sample in a study of cytomegalovirus exposure and HLA in healthy donors. Here immunoSEQ multiplex PCR was the method, and the copy in TCRdb shows in-frame clones only, minus some. The sample yields over 150,000 clones, around 90% seen once. The source material was PBMCs. Receptors were obtained from a woman aged 18-30 years in good health and CMV-seropositive. Each CDR3 is given with its conserved first and last residue. D genes are given only for firm matches. Expanded clones are given a class, and other clones once, few, many or no size at all.

d_call: TRBD1; v_call: TRBV27; cdr3_length: 15; clone_size: -; j_call: TRBJ2-2; cdr3_nt: TGTGCCACCAGCCTTGTCTGGACAGGGCAAGGGGAGCTGTTTTTT; cdr3_aa: CATSLVWTGQGELFF
d_call: TRBD2; v_call: TRBV9; cdr3_length: 20; clone_size: -; j_call: TRBJ2-5; cdr3_nt: TGTGCCAGCAGCGTAGGGACAGGCCTCGGGACTAGCGGACTACAAGAGACCCAGTACTTC; cdr3_aa: CASSVGTGLGTSGLQETQYF
d_call: -; v_call: TRBV19; cdr3_length: 17; clone_size: -; j_call: TRBJ2-6; cdr3_nt: TGTGCCAGTCAAAGGGGCGGGAAACTGACAGGGGCCAACGTCCTGACTTTC; cdr3_aa: CASQRGGKLTGANVLTF
d_call: TRBD1; v_call: TRBV5-1; cdr3_length: 14; clone_size: -; j_call: TRBJ1-1; cdr3_nt: TGCGCCAGCAGCTTGGTGTCAGGGGGCACTGAAGCTTTCTTT; cdr3_aa: CASSLVSGGTEAFF
d_call: TRBD2; v_call: TRBV10-1; cdr3_length: 14; clone_size: -; j_call: TRBJ2-7; cdr3_nt: TGCGCCAGCAGTGAACTAGCGGGAGCCTACGAGCAGTACTTC; cdr3_aa: CASSELAGAYEQYF
d_call: TRBD2; v_call: TRBV28; cdr3_length: 15; clone_size: -; j_call: TRBJ2-3; cdr3_nt: TGTGCCAGCAGTTTACCCACTAGCGGCACAGATACGCAGTATTTT; cdr3_aa: CASSLPTSGTDTQYF
d_call: -; v_call: TRBV7-8; cdr3_length: 12; clone_size: -; j_call: TRBJ1-1; cdr3_nt: TGTGCCAGCAGCCCCGGGACACCTGAAGCTTTCTTT; cdr3_aa: CASSPGTPEAFF
d_call: -; v_call: TRBV6-5; cdr3_length: 15; clone_size: -; j_call: TRBJ1-3; cdr3_nt: TGTGCCAGCAGTTCGACAGGCCCCTCTGGAAACACCATATATTTT; cdr3_aa: CASSSTGPSGNTIYF
d_call: -; v_call: TRBV12-5; cdr3_length: 12; clone_size: -; j_call: TRBJ2-6; cdr3_nt: TGTGCTAGTGGTTTGAAGGAGCGAGTCCTGACTTTC; cdr3_aa: CASGLKERVLTF
d_call: -; v_call: TRBV6-1; cdr3_length: 17; clone_size: -; j_call: TRBJ1-4; cdr3_nt: TGTGCCAGCAGTGAGCCGACACTCCTTGCAACTAATGAAAAACTGTTTTTT; cdr3_aa: CASSEPTLLATNEKLFF
d_call: TRBD2; v_call: TRBV5-4; cdr3_length: 16; clone_size: -; j_call: TRBJ2-1; cdr3_nt: TGTGCCAGCAGCTTGGGGCTCCTAGCGGGCGACAATGAGCAGTTCTTC; cdr3_aa: CASSLGLLAGDNEQFF
d_call: -; v_call: TRBV19; cdr3_length: 19; clone_size: -; j_call: TRBJ1-5; cdr3_nt: TGTGCCAGTAGTCACGCCGACAGGATCCAACTTCAACTCAATCAGCCCCAGCATTTT; cdr3_aa: CASSHADRIQLQLNQPQHF
d_call: -; v_call: TRBV2; cdr3_length: 13; clone_size: -; j_call: TRBJ1-2; cdr3_nt: TGTGCCAGCAGTGCGGACACAAGGAATGGCTACACCTTC; cdr3_aa: CASSADTRNGYTF
d_call: TRBD2; v_call: TRBV28; cdr3_length: 17; clone_size: -; j_call: TRBJ2-1; cdr3_nt: TGTGCCAGCACCCGAGGCCCTAGCGGGAGGGGAGGGAATGAGCAGTTCTTC; cdr3_aa: CASTRGPSGRGGNEQFF
d_call: TRBD1; v_call: TRBV6-5; cdr3_length: 16; clone_size: -; j_call: TRBJ1-6; cdr3_nt: TGTGCCAGCAGTTACTCGGACAGGGTTTATAATTCACCCCTCCACTTT; cdr3_aa: CASSYSDRVYNSPLHF
d_call: TRBD1; v_call: TRBV5-4; cdr3_length: 15; clone_size: -; j_call: TRBJ2-5; cdr3_nt: TGTGCCAGCAGCTTTGGACAGGGGACCCAAGAGACCCAGTACTTC; cdr3_aa: CASSFGQGTQETQYF
d_call: -; v_call: TRBV29-1; cdr3_length: 11; clone_size: -; j_call: TRBJ1-2; cdr3_nt: TGCAGCGTTCCAGGGGCTCATGGCTACACCTTC; cdr3_aa: CSVPGAHGYTF
d_call: TRBD2; v_call: TRBV5-1; cdr3_length: 16; clone_size: -; j_call: TRBJ2-5; cdr3_nt: TGCGCCAGCAGCACGGGACTAGCGGAGTACCAAGAGACCCAGTACTTC; cdr3_aa: CASSTGLAEYQETQYF
d_call: -; v_call: TRBV4-2; cdr3_length: 15; clone_size: -; j_call: TRBJ2-1; cdr3_nt: TGTGCCAGCAGCCAAGGCGGAGTGGCCTACAATGAGCAGTTCTTC; cdr3_aa: CASSQGGVAYNEQFF
d_call: -; v_call: TRBV5-6; cdr3_length: 12; clone_size: -; j_call: TRBJ1-1; cdr3_nt: TGTGCCAGCAGCTTGGCCTTCGGGGAAGCTTTCTTT; cdr3_aa: CASSLAFGEAFF
d_call: TRBD2; v_call: TRBV7-8; cdr3_length: 17; clone_size: -; j_call: TRBJ2-5; cdr3_nt: TGTGCCAGCAGCTTAGGTCGGCCGGGAGGGCGGGGAGAGACCCAGTACTTC; cdr3_aa: CASSLGRPGGRGETQYF
d_call: TRBD1; v_call: TRBV5-5; cdr3_length: 15; clone_size: -; j_call: TRBJ2-7; cdr3_nt: TGTGCCAGCAGCTTCTCCGGGACAGGCGCCTACGAGCAGTACTTC; cdr3_aa: CASSFSGTGAYEQYF
d_call: TRBD1; v_call: TRBV18; cdr3_length: 17; clone_size: -; j_call: TRBJ1-5; cdr3_nt: TGTGCCAGCTCACCACTCGGGACAGGGATAAACAATCAGCCCCAGCATTTT; cdr3_aa: CASSPLGTGINNQPQHF
d_call: -; v_call: TRBV30; cdr3_length: 11; clone_size: -; j_call: TRBJ2-4; cdr3_nt: TGTGCCTGGAGTCCGGGGAGTATTCAGTACTTC; cdr3_aa: CAWSPGSIQYF
d_call: TRBD1; v_call: TRBV18; cdr3_length: 15; clone_size: -; j_call: TRBJ1-2; cdr3_nt: TGTGCCAGCTCAGCGGAACTAGACAGGGATAGCGGCTACACCTTC; cdr3_aa: CASSAELDRDSGYTF
d_call: TRBD2; v_call: TRBV4-2; cdr3_length: 15; clone_size: -; j_call: TRBJ2-5; cdr3_nt: TGTGCCAGCAGCCCGGGACTAGCTGAGAGCGAGACCCAGTACTTC; cdr3_aa: CASSPGLAESETQYF
d_call: -; v_call: TRBV5-6; cdr3_length: 18; clone_size: once; j_call: TRBJ2-1; cdr3_nt: TGTGCCAGCAGCTCGGGACGAGGGGGATGGATGCAGACGTCTGAGCAGTTCTTC; cdr3_aa: CASSSGRGGWMQTSEQFF
d_call: -; v_call: TRBV28; cdr3_length: 12; clone_size: -; j_call: TRBJ1-5; cdr3_nt: TGTGCCAACGGAGGCTCCCTTCAGCCCCAGCATTTT; cdr3_aa: CANGGSLQPQHF
d_call: -; v_call: TRBV7-2; cdr3_length: 14; clone_size: -; j_call: TRBJ2-7; cdr3_nt: TGTGCCAGCAGCTTAGAACGGGGATCCTACGAGCAGTACTTC; cdr3_aa: CASSLERGSYEQYF
d_call: TRBD1; v_call: TRBV14; cdr3_length: 15; clone_size: -; j_call: TRBJ2-2; cdr3_nt: TGTGCCAGCAGCCATGGGACAGGGCCCACCGGGGAGCTGTTTTTT; cdr3_aa: CASSHGTGPTGELFF
d_call: TRBD1; v_call: TRBV7-2; cdr3_length: 17; clone_size: -; j_call: TRBJ1-2; cdr3_nt: TGTGCCAGCAGCTTACTGTCCGGGACAGGGCGACTCTATGGCTACACCTTC; cdr3_aa: CASSLLSGTGRLYGYTF
d_call: TRBD1; v_call: TRBV2; cdr3_length: 14; clone_size: -; j_call: TRBJ1-4; cdr3_nt: TGTGCCAGCAAAAGGACAGGGGTGGGGGAAAAACTGTTTTTT; cdr3_aa: CASKRTGVGEKLFF
d_call: TRBD1; v_call: TRBV2; cdr3_length: 16; clone_size: -; j_call: TRBJ2-5; cdr3_nt: TGTGCCAGCAGTGAAGCTACTTCCAGGGGGCAAGAGACCCAGTACTTC; cdr3_aa: CASSEATSRGQETQYF
d_call: -; v_call: TRBV6-4; cdr3_length: 19; clone_size: few; j_call: TRBJ2-7; cdr3_nt: TGTGCCAGCAGTGACTCGAAAGTGGGTGGAGGGATTGTAGCGTACGAGCAGTACTTC; cdr3_aa: CASSDSKVGGGIVAYEQYF
d_call: -; v_call: TRBV5-6; cdr3_length: 16; clone_size: -; j_call: TRBJ2-7; cdr3_nt: TGTGCCAGCAGCTTGTTGGGACAGACTAGCTCCTACGAGCAGTACTTC; cdr3_aa: CASSLLGQTSSYEQYF